The 18 T cell receptor beta chains reported below all come from one sample, sequenced in a study of CD8 T cells in ankylosing spondylitis. TCRdb fed the 5' RACE reads into MiXCR, producing one record per CDR3 protein. The table records roughly 100,000 distinct CDR3 sequences, roughly 8.3% of them present only once. Sequencing input: blood, either unsorted or a sorted T cell fraction (not recorded which). The receptors come from a male donor with ankylosing spondylitis or in good health (not recorded which).

This clonotype was seen at least ten times. The J gene is TRBJ2-1, the V gene TRBV6-1; 8 nucleotides line up with TRBD1. This CDR3 spans 15 amino acids. Trimming cost V 5 bases and J 2 bases; bases outside gene matches: 5. The germline gives CDR1 MNHNS, CDR2 SASEGT. The CDR3 region is CASSRQGYPYNEQFF. The CDR3 nucleotides are TGTGCCAGCAGTCGACAGGGGTACCCCTACAATGAGCAGTTCTTC.

This clonotype was seen at least ten times. V gene TRBV6-2 or TRBV6-3 combines with J gene TRBJ2-7; 7 bases are shared with TRBD2. V dropped 4 bases and J dropped 5; count of bases not matched to a gene: 17. Germline values: CDR1 MNHEY, CDR2 SVGEGT. The CDR3 is 17 amino acids. CDR3 amino acids: CASSWLPGEGGPHEQYF. In DNA form, the CDR3 reads TGTGCCAGCAGTTGGCTCCCTGGGGAGGGAGGGCCGCACGAGCAGTACTTC.

This clonotype was detected ten times or more. V is TRBV18 and J is TRBJ1-2; 10 nucleotides align to TRBD1. The junction had 7 bases not matched to a gene; V was cut back by 5 bases and J by 4 bases. The CDR3 is made up of 15 amino acids. Germline CDR1 is KGHSH and CDR2 is LQKENI. CDR3: CASSASTGGPYGYTF. The CDR3 DNA is TGTGCCAGCTCAGCATCGACAGGGGGCCCCTATGGCTACACCTTC.

This clonotype was seen at least ten times. V gene TRBV7-6 combines with J gene TRBJ2-5, with a tentative D call TRBD1 (5 bases). The length of the CDR3 is 14 residues. CDR1 and CDR2 from the germline V gene are SGHVS and FNYEAQ. V gave up 2 bases and J gave up 4 bases, with 11 bases separating them. CDR3 sequence reads: CASSLTIRGETQYF. CDR3 sequence (DNA): TGTGCCAGCAGCTTAACAATAAGGGGAGAGACCCAGTACTTC.

This clonotype was found many times. V usage is TRBV20-1 and J usage is TRBJ2-3; 11 bases align to TRBD2. The CDR3 runs 17 residues. Germline CDR1 reads DFQATT; CDR2 reads SNEGSKA (reference sequence). V lost 2 bases to trimming and J lost 0 bases; unmatched junction nucleotides: 7. The DNA for the CDR3 is TGCAGTGCTAGACTAGCGGGGGGCCTCATTAGCACAGATACGCAGTATTTT. Amino acid sequence: CSARLAGGLISTDTQYF.

This clonotype was recorded many times. The chain links TRBV7-2 to TRBJ1-5; D is unresolved. CDR1 and CDR2 from the germline V gene are SGHTA and FQGNSA. Trimming left V 4 bases short and J 6 bases short, with 13 bases between. The CDR3 has 14 amino acids. Written as DNA, the CDR3 is TGTGCCAGCAGCTCGCAAGGCGGTGGTCAGCCCCAGCATTTT. Its translation is CASSSQGGGQPQHF.

This clonotype occurred many times. V gene TRBV12-3 or TRBV12-4 combines with J gene TRBJ2-2, with D perhaps matching TRBD1 or TRBD2 (6 bases each). The CDR3 contains 16 residues. V lost 2 bases and J 7 bases, leaving 17 bases between the germline ends. DNA for the CDR3: TGTGCCAGCAGTTTAAGATGGAGGGGGGCGGACGGGGAGCTGTTTTTT. This gives the protein CASSLRWRGADGELFF.

This clonotype showed up just a few times. The chain joins TRBV5-1 to TRBJ1-1, with TRBD1 identical over 7 bases. This CDR3 has 14 amino acids. Per the germline V gene, CDR1 is SGHRS and CDR2 is YFSETQ. The V gene end was trimmed by 1 base and the J gene end by 3 bases; junction bases not matched to a gene: 3. The CDR3 spells CASSLTGEDTEAFF. CDR3 coding DNA: TGCGCCAGCAGCTTGACAGGGGAGGACACTGAAGCTTTCTTT.

The V call is TRBV12-3 or TRBV12-4, the J call TRBJ2-1; TRBD2 matches at 11 bases. The CDR3 has 16 residues. V gave up 4 bases and J gave up 7 bases; unmatched junction bases: 9. DNA for the CDR3: TGTGCCAGCAGTTCCCTTAGCGGGAGGGCCAGGAATGAGCAGTTCTTC. Translation: CASSSLSGRARNEQFF.

Ten or more counts support this clonotype. In DNA form, the CDR3 reads TGTGCCAGCTCACCACGGATGAGCTCCTACAATGAGCAGTTCTTC. This sequence encodes CASSPRMSSYNEQFF. V is TRBV18 and J is TRBJ2-1, with D unclear. CDR3 size: 15 residues. V was shortened by 1 base and J by 0 bases, with 7 bases between the two germline ends. Germline V lookup: CDR1 KGHSH, CDR2 LQKENI.

The V call is TRBV20-1, the J call TRBJ1-4; D unclear. Trimming removed 4 bases from V and 4 bases from J, with 13 bases in between. This CDR3 spans 14 amino acids. Germline CDR1 DFQATT, CDR2 SNEGSKA (reference sequence). The CDR3 sequence is CSATIWEDNEKLFF. As DNA, the CDR3 is TGCAGTGCTACTATTTGGGAGGATAATGAAAAACTGTTTTTT.

This clonotype was detected many times. The rearrangement uses TRBV6-5 and TRBJ2-3; D gene unclear. The CDR3 is 17 amino acids. Trimming pared 2 bases from V and 0 bases from J, leaving 15 bases between. Per the germline V gene, CDR1 is MNHEY and CDR2 is SVGAGI. CDR3: CASSYVFGPTSTDTQYF. DNA of the CDR3: TGTGCCAGCAGTTACGTTTTTGGTCCTACTAGCACAGATACGCAGTATTTT.

This clonotype occurred many times. The rearrangement joins TRBV2 to TRBJ1-5; D is perhaps TRBD1 (5 bases). CDR3 length: 13 residues. The V gene lost 6 bases and the J gene lost 6 bases, with 12 bases spanning the gap. Germline V gives CDR1 SNHLY, CDR2 FYNNEI. The CDR3 loop reads CASSYVGVQPQHF. CDR3 sequence (DNA): TGTGCCAGCAGCTATGTGGGGGTTCAGCCCCAGCATTTT.

This clonotype has more than one count but fewer than ten. This rearrangement joins TRBV7-2 to TRBJ1-1, with a weak D call TRBD1 (6 bases). Trimming left V 2 bases short and J 1 base short, with 11 bases between. Germline V gene data show CDR1 as SGHTA and CDR2 as FQGNSA. The CDR3 is 15 amino acids. Written as DNA, the CDR3 is TGTGCCAGCAGCTTATGGGCAGGGGAGAACACTGAAGCTTTCTTT. Its translation: CASSLWAGENTEAFF.

This clonotype was seen repeatedly, ten times or more. The J gene is TRBJ1-1, the V gene TRBV29-1, with D perhaps matching TRBD1 (6 bases). Deletions cut 7 bases from V and 2 bases from J, with 20 bases between. Germline CDR1 reads SQVTM; CDR2 reads ANQGSEA. This CDR3 has 15 amino acids. The CDR3 loop reads CSGGENRVPNTEAFF. The CDR3 region has the DNA TGCAGCGGGGGGGAGAACAGGGTCCCAAACACTGAAGCTTTCTTT.

V is TRBV7-6 and J is TRBJ2-1; 8 nucleotides line up with TRBD2. Germline assignment: CDR1 SGHVS and CDR2 FNYEAQ. The CDR3 contains 15 residues. V lost 1 base to trimming and J lost 7 bases; unmatched junction nucleotides: 6. This chain's CDR3 is CASSLGGGNVNEQFF. DNA of the CDR3: TGTGCCAGCAGCTTAGGCGGGGGGAATGTGAATGAGCAGTTCTTC.

This clonotype was seen many times. V is TRBV2 and J is TRBJ2-5; weak D call: TRBD1 (6 bases). CDR1 is SNHLY and CDR2 is FYNNEI in the germline V gene. The CDR3 consists of 12 residues. The V end lost 9 bases, the J end lost 5 bases, and 13 bases lay between the germline ends. This chain's CDR3 is CASSGVRETQYF. The CDR3, as DNA: TGTGCCAGTTCAGGGGTAAGGGAGACCCAGTACTTC.

This clonotype was counted many times. The rearrangement joins TRBV11-2 to TRBJ2-5, with D possibly being TRBD2 (5 bases). CDR1 and CDR2 (germline): SGHAT, FQNNGV. V lost 1 base to trimming and J lost 2 bases, with 11 bases between them. CDR3 length: 15 residues. The CDR3 sequence: CASSLVGLPQETQYF. CDR3 DNA: TGTGCCAGCAGCTTAGTCGGACTGCCTCAAGAGACCCAGTACTTC.